The present TCR beta chain was sequenced within a study of cytomegalovirus exposure and HLA in healthy donors. In the PCR, 60 Vbeta and 13 Jbeta primers were used. Sequencing was performed with immunoSEQ multiplex PCR; in TCRdb, only in-frame clones are kept and a portion is missing. This sample has around 99,000 clones, with approximately 81% found just once. V lost 3 bases, J lost 0 bases, and 17 bases lay in between. The CDR3 contains 16 residues. The V gene's germline CDR1 is GTSNPN and CDR2 SVGIG (reference sequence). Sequenced input: PBMCs. The source of this sequence is a man aged 30 to 45 in good health and CMV-seronegative. The chain recombines TRBV30 with TRBJ1-2; D remains unclear. DNA of the CDR3: TGTGCCTGGAGGTTACCCCCGGGAGGTACTAACTATGGCTACACCTTC. Its translation is CAWRLPPGGTNYGYTF.